Shown below are 13 T cell receptor beta chains from a single sample sequenced in a study of blood T cell repertoires in COVID-19. Only in-frame clones appear in the TCRdb table, and some are missing; sequencing was by immunoSEQ multiplex PCR. The sample shows fewer than 130,000 clones, over 60% of them seen only once. Sample: peripheral blood. Every receptor here comes from a woman older than 75 with active or convalescent COVID-19.

This chain links TRBV3-1 (or the pseudogene TRBV3-2) with TRBJ1-1; weak D call: TRBD1 (5 bases). The V end lost 8 bases, the J end lost 3 bases, and 22 bases lay between the germline ends. The CDR3 is made up of 16 amino acids. Germline CDR1 and CDR2: LGHDT and YNNKEL (reference sequence). DNA of the CDR3: TGTGCCAGCCTACCGCGGGGGGGGACGGCGGACACTGAAGCTTTCTTT. Protein: CASLPRGGTADTEAFF.

As DNA, the CDR3 is TGCGCCAGCAGCTTGGAAAACAGGGTCTATGGCTACACCTTC. This gives the protein CASSLENRVYGYTF. The chain has TRBV5-1 and TRBJ1-2; a possible D gene is TRBD1 (6 bases). CDR1 and CDR2 from the germline V gene are SGHRS and YFSETQ. Trimming removed 0 bases from V and 4 bases from J, with 10 bases in between. CDR3 length equals 14 residues.

The chain uses TRBV11-2 and TRBJ1-3, with 8 bases matching TRBD1. The germline V gene has CDR1 SGHAT and CDR2 FQNNGV. The CDR3 is 16 amino acids. V lost 4 bases and J lost 4; bases outside the gene matches: 9. The chain's CDR3 is CASSWIIGQGGNTIYF. The CDR3 nucleotides are TGTGCCAGCAGCTGGATCATTGGACAGGGAGGAAACACCATATATTTT.

The genes are TRBV5-1 and TRBJ1-4; D is unclear. The germline V gene encodes CDR1 SGHRS and CDR2 YFSETQ. Trimming stripped 0 bases from V and 6 bases from J, with 12 bases between. The CDR3 contains 15 residues. CDR3 sequence: CASSLGSKSDEKLFF. CDR3 coding DNA: TGCGCCAGCAGCTTGGGGTCCAAGTCGGATGAAAAACTGTTTTTT.

The rearrangement links TRBV24-1 to TRBJ2-3, with 8 nucleotides matching TRBD1. Germline CDR1 KGHDR, CDR2 SFDVKD. The V and J ends lost 5 bases and 4 bases, in that order; junction bases with no gene match: 7. The CDR3 is 15 residues long. The CDR3 here is CATSGGQGRADTQYF. In nucleotides, the CDR3 is TGTGCCACCAGTGGTGGACAGGGAAGGGCAGATACGCAGTATTTT.

This rearrangement joins TRBV2 to TRBJ1-1; 10 bases match TRBD1. The germline V gene has CDR1 SNHLY and CDR2 FYNNEI. CDR3 length: 16 residues. With V trimmed by 4 bases and J by 4 bases, 9 bases remained unmatched. CDR3 sequence reads: CASSAQGTGESTEAFF. Here the CDR3 DNA reads TGTGCCAGCAGTGCCCAGGGGACAGGGGAGAGCACTGAAGCTTTCTTT.

The chain employs TRBV12-3 or TRBV12-4 and TRBJ1-1; D is uncertain. CDR3 length equals 13 residues. Between the trimmed V and J ends, which lost 2 bases and 3 bases, there was a span of 7 bases. CDR3 DNA: TGTGCCAGCAGTTTACGGGGATACACTGAAGCTTTCTTT. Amino acid sequence: CASSLRGYTEAFF.

The chain is built from TRBV10-3 and TRBJ1-1, with 8 bases aligning to TRBD1. CDR3 length: 16 amino acids. The J segment lost 2 bases and the V segment lost 10 bases, leaving 15 bases of the junction unmatched. Germline V gene data show CDR1 as ENHRY and CDR2 as SYGVKD. The CDR3 region is CATIPGQGGGNTEAFF. CDR3 in DNA: TGTGCCACCATCCCTGGACAGGGAGGGGGTAACACTGAAGCTTTCTTT.

This chain's CDR3 is CASSLNPHRGGGRGTEAFF. The CDR3 DNA sequence: TGTGCCAGCAGCCTAAACCCCCATCGCGGGGGGGGGCGCGGGACTGAAGCTTTCTTT. The V call is TRBV7-9, the J call TRBJ1-1; tentative D call: TRBD1 (6 bases). Germline V gives CDR1 SEHNR, CDR2 FQNEAQ (reference sequence). CDR3 size: 19 residues. V gave up 5 bases and J gave up 5 bases, with 30 bases separating them.

The genes are TRBV5-1 and TRBJ2-1, with 7 nucleotides matching TRBD2. The CDR3 runs to 16 residues. V shed 2 bases, J shed 2 bases, and the junction held 7 bases outside the gene matches. Germline lookup yields CDR1 SGHRS and CDR2 YFSETQ. In DNA, the CDR3 is TGCGCCAGCAGCTTCCGCGGGAGTACGCCCTACAATGAGCAGTTCTTC. It yields the protein CASSFRGSTPYNEQFF.

The chain joins TRBV2 to TRBJ2-1, with TRBD2 matching 9 bases. The V gene end was trimmed by 5 bases and the J gene end by 5 bases; junction bases not matched to a gene: 16. The germline CDR1 and CDR2 sequences are SNHLY and FYNNEI. This CDR3 region has 18 residues. CDR3 DNA: TGTGCCAGCAGTAGACTACCAGCCCTAGCGGGAAACAACAATGAGCAGTTCTTC. This gives the protein CASSRLPALAGNNNEQFF.

The chain carries TRBV4-1 and TRBJ2-5, with 7 nucleotides matching TRBD2. V shed 10 bases, J shed 4 bases, and the junction held 6 bases outside the gene matches. Germline V lookup: CDR1 MGHRA, CDR2 YSYEKL. CDR3 length: 12 amino acids. The CDR3, as DNA: TGCGCCACTTCGGGAGGCCGAGAGACCCAGTACTTC. The encoded protein is CATSGGRETQYF.

V and J are TRBV7-9 and TRBJ1-2, with D perhaps TRBD1 (6 bases). Germline CDR1 reads SEHNR; CDR2 reads FQNEAQ (reference sequence). The V end was cut by 0 bases, the J end by 6 bases, with 11 bases between. This CDR3 comprises 14 residues. The CDR3 sequence is CASSLAAGVNGYTF. CDR3 DNA: TGTGCCAGCAGCTTAGCGGCAGGGGTAAATGGCTACACCTTC.